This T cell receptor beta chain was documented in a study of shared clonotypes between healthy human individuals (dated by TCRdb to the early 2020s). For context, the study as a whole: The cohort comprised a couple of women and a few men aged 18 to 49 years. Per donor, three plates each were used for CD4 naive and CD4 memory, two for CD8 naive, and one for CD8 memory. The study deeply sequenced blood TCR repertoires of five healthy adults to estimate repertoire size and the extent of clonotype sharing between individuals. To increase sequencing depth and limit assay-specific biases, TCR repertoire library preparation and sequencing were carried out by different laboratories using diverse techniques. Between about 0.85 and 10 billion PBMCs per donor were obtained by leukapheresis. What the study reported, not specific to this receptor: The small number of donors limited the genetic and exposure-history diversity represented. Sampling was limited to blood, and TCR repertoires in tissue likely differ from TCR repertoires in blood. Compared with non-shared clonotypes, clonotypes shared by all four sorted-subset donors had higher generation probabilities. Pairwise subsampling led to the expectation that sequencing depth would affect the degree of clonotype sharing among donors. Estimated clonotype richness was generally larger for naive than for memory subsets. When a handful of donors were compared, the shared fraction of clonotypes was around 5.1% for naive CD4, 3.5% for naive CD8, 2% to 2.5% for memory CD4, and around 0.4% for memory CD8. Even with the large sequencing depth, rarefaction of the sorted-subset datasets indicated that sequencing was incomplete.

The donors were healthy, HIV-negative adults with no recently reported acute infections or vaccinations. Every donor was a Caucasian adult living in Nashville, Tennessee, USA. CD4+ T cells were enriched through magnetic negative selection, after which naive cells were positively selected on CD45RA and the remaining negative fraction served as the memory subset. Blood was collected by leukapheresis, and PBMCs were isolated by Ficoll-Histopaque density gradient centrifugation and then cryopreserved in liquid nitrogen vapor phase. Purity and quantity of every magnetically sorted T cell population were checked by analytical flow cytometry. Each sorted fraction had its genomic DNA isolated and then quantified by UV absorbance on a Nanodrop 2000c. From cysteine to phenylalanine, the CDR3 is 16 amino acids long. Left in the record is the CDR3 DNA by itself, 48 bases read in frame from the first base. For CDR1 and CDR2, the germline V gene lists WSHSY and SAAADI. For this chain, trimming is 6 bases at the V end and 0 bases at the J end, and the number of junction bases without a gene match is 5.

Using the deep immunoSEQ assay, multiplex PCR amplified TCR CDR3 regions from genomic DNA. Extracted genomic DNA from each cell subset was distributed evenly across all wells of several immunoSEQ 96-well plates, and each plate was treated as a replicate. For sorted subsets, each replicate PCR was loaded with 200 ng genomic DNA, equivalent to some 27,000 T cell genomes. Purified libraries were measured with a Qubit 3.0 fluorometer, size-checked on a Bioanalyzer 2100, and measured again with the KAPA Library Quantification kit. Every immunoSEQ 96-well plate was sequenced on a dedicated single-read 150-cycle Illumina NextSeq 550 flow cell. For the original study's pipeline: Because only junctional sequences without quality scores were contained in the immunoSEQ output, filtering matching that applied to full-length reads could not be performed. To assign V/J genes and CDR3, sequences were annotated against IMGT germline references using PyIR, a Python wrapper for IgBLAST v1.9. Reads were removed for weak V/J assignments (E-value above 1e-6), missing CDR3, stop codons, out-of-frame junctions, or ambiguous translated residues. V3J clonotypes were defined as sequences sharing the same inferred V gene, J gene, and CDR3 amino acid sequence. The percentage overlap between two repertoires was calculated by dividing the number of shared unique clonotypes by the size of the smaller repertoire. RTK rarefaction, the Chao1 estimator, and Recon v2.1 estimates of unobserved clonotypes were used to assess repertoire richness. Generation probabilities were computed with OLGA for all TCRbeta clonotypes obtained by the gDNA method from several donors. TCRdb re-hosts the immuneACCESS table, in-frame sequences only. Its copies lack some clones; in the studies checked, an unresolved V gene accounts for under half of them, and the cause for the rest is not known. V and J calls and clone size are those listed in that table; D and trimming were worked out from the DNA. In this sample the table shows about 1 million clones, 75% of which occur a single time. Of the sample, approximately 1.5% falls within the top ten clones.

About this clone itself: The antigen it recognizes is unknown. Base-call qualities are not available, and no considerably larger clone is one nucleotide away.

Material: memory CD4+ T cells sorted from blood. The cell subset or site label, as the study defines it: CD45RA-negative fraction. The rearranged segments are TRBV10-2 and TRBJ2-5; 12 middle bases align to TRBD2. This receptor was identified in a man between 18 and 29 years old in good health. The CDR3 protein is CASSGLAGGYQETQYF. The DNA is TGCGCCAGCAGCGGTCTAGCGGGAGGGTACCAAGAGACCCAGTACTTC.